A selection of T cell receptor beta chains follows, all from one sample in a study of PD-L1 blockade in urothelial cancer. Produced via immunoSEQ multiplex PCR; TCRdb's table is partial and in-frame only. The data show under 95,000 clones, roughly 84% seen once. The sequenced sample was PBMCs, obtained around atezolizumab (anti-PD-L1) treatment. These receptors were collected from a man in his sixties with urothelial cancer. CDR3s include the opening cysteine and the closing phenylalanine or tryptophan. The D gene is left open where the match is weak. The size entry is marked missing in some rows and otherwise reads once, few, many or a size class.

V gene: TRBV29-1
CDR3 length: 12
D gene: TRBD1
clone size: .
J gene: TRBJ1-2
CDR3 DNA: TGCAGCGTTGAAAGACAGGGGAAGATCCACACCTTC
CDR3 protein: CSVERQGKIHTF

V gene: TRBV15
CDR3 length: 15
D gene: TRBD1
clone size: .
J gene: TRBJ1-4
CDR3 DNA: TGTGCCACCAGCAGAGCGAGGGGGCAGGATGAAAAACTGTTTTTT
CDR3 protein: CATSRARGQDEKLFF

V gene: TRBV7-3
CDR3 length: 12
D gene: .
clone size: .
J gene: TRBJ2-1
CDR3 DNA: TGTGCCAGCAGCCCTCCGAGTTCTGAGCAGTTCTTC
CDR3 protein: CASSPPSSEQFF

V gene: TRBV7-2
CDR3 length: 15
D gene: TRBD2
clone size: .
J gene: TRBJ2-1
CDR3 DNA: TGTGCCAGCAGCCCGGGGGGGTCACAGGCAAATGAGCAGTTCTTC
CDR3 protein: CASSPGGSQANEQFF

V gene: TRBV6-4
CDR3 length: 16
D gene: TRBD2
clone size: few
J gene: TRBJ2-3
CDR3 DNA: TGTGCCAGCAGTGACTCGACGGGGGGTTTCACAGATACGCAGTATTTT
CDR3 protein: CASSDSTGGFTDTQYF

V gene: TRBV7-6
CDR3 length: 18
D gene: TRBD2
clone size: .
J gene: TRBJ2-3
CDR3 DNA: TGTGCCAGCAGTCCCTTGGACCTAGCGGGGGGGCCTACAGATACGCAGTATTTT
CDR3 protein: CASSPLDLAGGPTDTQYF

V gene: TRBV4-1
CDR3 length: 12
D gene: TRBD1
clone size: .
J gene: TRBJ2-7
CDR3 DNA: TGCGCCAGCGGGACAGGGAATACCGAGCAGTACTTC
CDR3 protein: CASGTGNTEQYF

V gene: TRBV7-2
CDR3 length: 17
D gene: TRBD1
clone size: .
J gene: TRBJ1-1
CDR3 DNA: TGTGCCAGCAGCCCAGGGGGGTCCCGAACTTGGAACACTGAAGCTTTCTTT
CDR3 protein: CASSPGGSRTWNTEAFF

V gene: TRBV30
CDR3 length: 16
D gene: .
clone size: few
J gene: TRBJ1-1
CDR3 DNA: TGTGCCTGGAGGGCCCCAGGAGGAGGAGGCGACACTGAAGCTTTCTTT
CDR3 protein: CAWRAPGGGGDTEAFF

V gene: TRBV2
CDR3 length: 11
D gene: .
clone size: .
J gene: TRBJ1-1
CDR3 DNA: TGTGCCAGCAACTCGAACACTGAAGCTTTCTTT
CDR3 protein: CASNSNTEAFF

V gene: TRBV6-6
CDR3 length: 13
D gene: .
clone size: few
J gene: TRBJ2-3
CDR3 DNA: TGTGCCAGTGGCCGGGATGCGACAGATACGCAGTATTTT
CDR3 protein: CASGRDATDTQYF

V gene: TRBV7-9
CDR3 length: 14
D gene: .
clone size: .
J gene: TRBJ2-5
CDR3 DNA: TGTGCCAGCAGCTTAGACAGCGTCAGGGGGACCCAGTACTTC
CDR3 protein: CASSLDSVRGTQYF

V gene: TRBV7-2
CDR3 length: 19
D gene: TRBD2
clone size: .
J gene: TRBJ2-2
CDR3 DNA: TGTGCCAGCAGCTTAGCGGCCCTAGCGGGAGTTGGGAACACCGGGGAGCTGTTTTTT
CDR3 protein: CASSLAALAGVGNTGELFF

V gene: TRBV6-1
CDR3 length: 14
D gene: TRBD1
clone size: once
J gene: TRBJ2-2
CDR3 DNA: TGTGCCAGCAGTCGCGACAGGGTCTCCGGGGAGCTGTTTTTT
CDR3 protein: CASSRDRVSGELFF

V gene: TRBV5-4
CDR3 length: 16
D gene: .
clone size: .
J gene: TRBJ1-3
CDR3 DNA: TGTGCCAGCAGCCGTAACGACATGCTCTCTGGAAACACCATATATTTT
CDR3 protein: CASSRNDMLSGNTIYF

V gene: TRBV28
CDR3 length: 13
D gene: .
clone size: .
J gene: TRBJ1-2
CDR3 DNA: TGTGCCAGCAGTTCACGCTCGGGGAGCGGCTACACCTTC
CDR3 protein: CASSSRSGSGYTF

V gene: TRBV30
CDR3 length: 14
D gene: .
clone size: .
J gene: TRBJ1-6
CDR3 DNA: TGTGCCGGCAGGGAGGCCTCCTATAATTCACCCCTCCACTTT
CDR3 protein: CAGREASYNSPLHF

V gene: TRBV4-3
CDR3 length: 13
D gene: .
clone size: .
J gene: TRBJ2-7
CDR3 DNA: TGCGCCAGCAGCCAAGATGGACGGGGCGAGCAGTACTTC
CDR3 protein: CASSQDGRGEQYF

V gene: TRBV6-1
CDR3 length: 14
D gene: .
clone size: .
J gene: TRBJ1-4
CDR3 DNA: TGTGCCAGCAGTCCCCGGCAGGCGCGAGAAAAACTGTTTTTT
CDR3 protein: CASSPRQAREKLFF

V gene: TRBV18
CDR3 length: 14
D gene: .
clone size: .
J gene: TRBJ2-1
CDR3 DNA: TGTGCCAGCTCAAATCAGGGGCGACCTGCTGAGCAGTTCTTC
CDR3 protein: CASSNQGRPAEQFF

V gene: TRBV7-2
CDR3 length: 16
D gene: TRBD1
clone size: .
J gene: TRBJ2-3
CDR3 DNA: TGTGCCAGCAGCTTACGGGCAGGGGGCGTAACAGATACGCAGTATTTT
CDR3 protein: CASSLRAGGVTDTQYF

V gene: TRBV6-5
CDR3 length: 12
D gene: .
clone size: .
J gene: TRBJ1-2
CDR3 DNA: TGTGCCAGCAGTGGGGGCGTCTATGGCTACACCTTC
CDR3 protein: CASSGGVYGYTF

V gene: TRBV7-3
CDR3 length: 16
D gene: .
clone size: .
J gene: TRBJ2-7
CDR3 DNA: TGTGCCAGCAGCTTAACAATCAGAAATCGGGTACACGAGCAGTACTTC
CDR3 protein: CASSLTIRNRVHEQYF

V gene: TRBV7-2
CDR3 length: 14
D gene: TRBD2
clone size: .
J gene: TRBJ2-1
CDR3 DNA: TGTGCCAGCAGCTTAGATGCGGGGGGGAGGGAGCAGTTCTTC
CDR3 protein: CASSLDAGGREQFF

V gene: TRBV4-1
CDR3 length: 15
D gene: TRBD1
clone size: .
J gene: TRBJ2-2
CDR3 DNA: TGCGCCAGCAGCCATTGGGACAGTCACACCGGGGAGCTGTTTTTT
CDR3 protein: CASSHWDSHTGELFF

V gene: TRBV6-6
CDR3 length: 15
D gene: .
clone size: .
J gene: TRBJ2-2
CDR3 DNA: TGTGCCAGCAGCGCACAGGAGTTCTCCACCGGGGAGCTGTTTTTT
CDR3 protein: CASSAQEFSTGELFF

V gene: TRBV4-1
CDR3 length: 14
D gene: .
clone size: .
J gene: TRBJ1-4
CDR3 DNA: TGCGCCAGCAGCCGGGAGACCCTTGATGAAAAACTGTTTTTT
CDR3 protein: CASSRETLDEKLFF

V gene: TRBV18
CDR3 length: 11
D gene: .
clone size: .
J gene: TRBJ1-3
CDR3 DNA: TGTGCCAGCTCAGAGGGAAACACCATATATTTT
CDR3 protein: CASSEGNTIYF

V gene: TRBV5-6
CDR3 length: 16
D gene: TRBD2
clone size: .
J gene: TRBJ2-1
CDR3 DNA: TGTGCCAGCACCGGGACTAGCGGGAGCCAAAGGGGTGAGCAGTTCTTC
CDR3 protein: CASTGTSGSQRGEQFF

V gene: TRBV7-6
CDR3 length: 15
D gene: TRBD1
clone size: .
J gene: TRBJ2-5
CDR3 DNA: TGTGCCAGCAGCTACGGACAGGGGGTTCAAGAGACCCAGTACTTC
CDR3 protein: CASSYGQGVQETQYF

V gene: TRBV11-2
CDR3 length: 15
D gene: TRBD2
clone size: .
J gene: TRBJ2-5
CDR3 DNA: TGTGCCAGCAGCTTACTAGCGGGGGGCAGGGAGACCCAGTACTTC
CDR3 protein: CASSLLAGGRETQYF

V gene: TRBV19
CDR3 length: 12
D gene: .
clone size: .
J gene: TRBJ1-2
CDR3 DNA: TGTGCCAGTAGTATTTCACAGTATGGCTACACCTTC
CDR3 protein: CASSISQYGYTF

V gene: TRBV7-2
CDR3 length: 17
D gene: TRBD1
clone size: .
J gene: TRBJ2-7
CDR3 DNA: TGTGCCAGCAGCTTAGGGACAGGGGGTTACAAGTCCTACGAGCAGTACTTC
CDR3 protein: CASSLGTGGYKSYEQYF

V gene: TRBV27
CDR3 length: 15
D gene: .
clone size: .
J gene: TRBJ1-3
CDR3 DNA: TGTGCCAGCAGTTTGGGGGGGGCGCGGGGAAACACCATATATTTT
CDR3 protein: CASSLGGARGNTIYF

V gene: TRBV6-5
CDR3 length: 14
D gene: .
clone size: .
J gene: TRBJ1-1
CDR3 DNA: TGTGCCAGCAGTTACGCACGGGGGAACACTGAAGCTTTCTTT
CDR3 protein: CASSYARGNTEAFF

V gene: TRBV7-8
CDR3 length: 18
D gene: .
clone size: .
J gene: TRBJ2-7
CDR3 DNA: TGTGCCAGCAGCCCCCTTTCCCTAGCAGTCGGGAGCTCCTACGAGCAGTACTTC
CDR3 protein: CASSPLSLAVGSSYEQYF

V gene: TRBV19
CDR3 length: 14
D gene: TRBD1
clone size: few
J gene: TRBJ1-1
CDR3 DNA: TGTGCCAGTAGCTTGACAGGGGGCGCGAATGAAGCTTTCTTT
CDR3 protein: CASSLTGGANEAFF

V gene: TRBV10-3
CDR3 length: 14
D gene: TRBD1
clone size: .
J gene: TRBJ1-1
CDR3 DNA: TGTGCCATCAGTGAGCAAGGGGGCTGGACTGAAGCTTTCTTT
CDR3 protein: CAISEQGGWTEAFF

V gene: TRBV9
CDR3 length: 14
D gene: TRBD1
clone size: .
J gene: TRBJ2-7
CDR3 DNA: TGTGCCAGCAACCTCGGGGACAGGGCGTACGAGCAGTACTTC
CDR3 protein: CASNLGDRAYEQYF

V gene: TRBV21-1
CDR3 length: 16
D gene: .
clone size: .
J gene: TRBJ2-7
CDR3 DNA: TGTGCCAGCAGCCTCACAAAGAACAGGGGGCGCTGCGAGCAGTACTTC
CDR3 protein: CASSLTKNRGRCEQYF

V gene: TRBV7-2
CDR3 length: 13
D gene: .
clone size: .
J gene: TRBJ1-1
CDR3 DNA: TGTGCCAGCAGCTTTGGACAGCGCACTGAAGCTTTCTTT
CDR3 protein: CASSFGQRTEAFF

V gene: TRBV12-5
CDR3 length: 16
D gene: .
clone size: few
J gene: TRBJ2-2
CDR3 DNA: TGTGCTAGTGCCCTGAGTCCCGGACAGAACACCGGGGAGCTGTTTTTT
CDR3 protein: CASALSPGQNTGELFF

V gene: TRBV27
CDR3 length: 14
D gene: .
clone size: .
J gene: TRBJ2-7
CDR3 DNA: TGTGCCAGCAGTTTAGTAGGGGCGCTACACGAGCAGTACTTC
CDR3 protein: CASSLVGALHEQYF

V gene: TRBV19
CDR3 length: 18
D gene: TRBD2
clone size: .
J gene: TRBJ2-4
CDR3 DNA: TGTGCCAGTGCCCCACCCGGGACTAGCGGGATAGCCAAAAACATTCAGTACTTC
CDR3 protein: CASAPPGTSGIAKNIQYF

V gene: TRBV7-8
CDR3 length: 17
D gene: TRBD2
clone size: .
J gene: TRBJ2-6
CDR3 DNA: TGTGCCAGCAGCTTAGCGCGGGGGGCGGCCGGGGCCAACGTCCTGACTTTC
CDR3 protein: CASSLARGAAGANVLTF

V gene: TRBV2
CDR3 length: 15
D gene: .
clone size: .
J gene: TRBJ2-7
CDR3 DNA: TGTGCCAGCAGTGAGTCGGCAGGGTTCTCCTACGAGCAGTACTTC
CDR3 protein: CASSESAGFSYEQYF

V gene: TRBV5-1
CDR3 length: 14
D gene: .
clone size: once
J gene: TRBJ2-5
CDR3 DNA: TGCGCCAGCAGCTTGGTGGCAGGGGAAGAGACCCAGTACTTC
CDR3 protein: CASSLVAGEETQYF

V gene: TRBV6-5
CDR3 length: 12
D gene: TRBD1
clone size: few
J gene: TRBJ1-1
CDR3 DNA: TGTGCCAGCAGTTGGACAGGGGGCGAAGCTTTCTTT
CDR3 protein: CASSWTGGEAFF

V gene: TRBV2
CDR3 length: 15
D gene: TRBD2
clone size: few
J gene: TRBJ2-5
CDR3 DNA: TGTGCCAGCAGTGCTCGGATGGGACTAGCGAAGACCCAGTACTTC
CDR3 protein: CASSARMGLAKTQYF

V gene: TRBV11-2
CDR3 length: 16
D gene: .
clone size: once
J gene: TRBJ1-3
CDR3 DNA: TGTGCCAGCAGCTTAGTTCCATACTTCTCTGGAAACACCATATATTTT
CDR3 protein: CASSLVPYFSGNTIYF

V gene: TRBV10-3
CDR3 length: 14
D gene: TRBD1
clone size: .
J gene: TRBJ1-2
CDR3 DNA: TGTGCCATCAGTAACGCGGACAGGGTAAATGGCTACACCTTC
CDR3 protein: CAISNADRVNGYTF

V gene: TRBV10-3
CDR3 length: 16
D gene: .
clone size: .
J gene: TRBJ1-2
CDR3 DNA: TGTGCCTTCAGGGGTATAAGGAGAAGAGGGGGCTATGGCTACACCTTC
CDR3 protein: CAFRGIRRRGGYGYTF

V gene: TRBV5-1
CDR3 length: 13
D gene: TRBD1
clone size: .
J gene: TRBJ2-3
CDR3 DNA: TGCGCCAGCAGCCCGGAGGGCAGGGGGCTAAAGTATTTT
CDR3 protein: CASSPEGRGLKYF

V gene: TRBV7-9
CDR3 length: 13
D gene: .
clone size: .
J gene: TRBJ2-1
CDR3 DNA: TGTGCCAGCAGCCAGGGGACACCCAATGAGCAGTTCTTC
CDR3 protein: CASSQGTPNEQFF

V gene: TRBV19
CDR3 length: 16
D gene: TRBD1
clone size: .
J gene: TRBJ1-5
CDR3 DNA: TGTGCCAGTAGCCCCCTAAGGGACAGGATCGAAAAGCCCCAGCATTTT
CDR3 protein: CASSPLRDRIEKPQHF

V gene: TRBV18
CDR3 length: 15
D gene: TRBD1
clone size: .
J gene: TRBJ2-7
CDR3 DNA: TGTGCCAGCTCACCCGGGACAGGGGCCTTGAACGAGCAGTACTTC
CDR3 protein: CASSPGTGALNEQYF

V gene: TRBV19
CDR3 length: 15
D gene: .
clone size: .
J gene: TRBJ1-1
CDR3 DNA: TGTGCCAGTAGTATAGATGCGAGCGTGAACACTGAAGCTTTCTTT
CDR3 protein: CASSIDASVNTEAFF

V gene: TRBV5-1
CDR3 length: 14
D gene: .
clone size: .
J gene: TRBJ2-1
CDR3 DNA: TGCGCCAGCAGTCCCGCGGTAGGATATAATGAGCAGTTCTTC
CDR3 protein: CASSPAVGYNEQFF

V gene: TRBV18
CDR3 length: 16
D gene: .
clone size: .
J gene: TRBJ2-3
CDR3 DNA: TGTGCCAGCTCACCCTCGAGGGGGTCTAGCACAGATACGCAGTATTTT
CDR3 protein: CASSPSRGSSTDTQYF

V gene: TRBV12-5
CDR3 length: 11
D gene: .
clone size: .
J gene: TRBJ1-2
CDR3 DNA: TGTGCTAAAGGGGACACCTATGGCTACACCTTC
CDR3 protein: CAKGDTYGYTF